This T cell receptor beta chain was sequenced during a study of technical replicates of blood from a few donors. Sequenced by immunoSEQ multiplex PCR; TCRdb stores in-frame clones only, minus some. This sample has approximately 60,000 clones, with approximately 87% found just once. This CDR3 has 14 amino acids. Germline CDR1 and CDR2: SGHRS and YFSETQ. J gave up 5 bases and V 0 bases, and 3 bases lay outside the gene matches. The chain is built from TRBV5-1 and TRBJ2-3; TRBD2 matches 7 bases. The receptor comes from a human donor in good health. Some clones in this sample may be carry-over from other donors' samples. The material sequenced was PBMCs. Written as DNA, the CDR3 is TGCGCCAGCAGCTTGGGAGGGAGGGGAGATACGCAGTATTTT. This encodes CASSLGGRGDTQYF. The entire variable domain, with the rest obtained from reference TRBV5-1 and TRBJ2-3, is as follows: KAGVTQTPRYLIKTRGQQVTLSCSPISGHRSVSWYQQTPGQGLQFLFEYFSETQRNKGNFPGRFSGRQFSNSRSEMNVSTLELGDSALYLCASSLGGRGDTQYFGPGTRLTVL.